Included here is one T cell receptor (beta chain) sequence, with context. Its antigen is currently unknown. These data are taken from a study of T cell repertoires and HLA-DP antigens. Sequencing was performed with immunoSEQ multiplex PCR; in TCRdb, only in-frame clones are kept and a portion is missing. Seen here are some 120,000 clones, about 91% observed once, and the top ten hold about 0.25%. The germline V gene encodes CDR1 SQVTM and CDR2 ANQGSEA. V was pared by 4 bases and J by 0 bases, with 7 bases between. The CDR3 extends over 13 amino acids. The rearrangement uses TRBV29-1 and TRBJ2-1; D ambiguous. The sequence came from a woman under 30 in good health and CMV-seronegative. The sample was CD4+ T cells from PBMCs. The chain's CDR3 is CSVAKVSYNEQFF. The CDR3 DNA reads as TGCAGCGTTGCTAAGGTCTCCTACAATGAGCAGTTCTTC.